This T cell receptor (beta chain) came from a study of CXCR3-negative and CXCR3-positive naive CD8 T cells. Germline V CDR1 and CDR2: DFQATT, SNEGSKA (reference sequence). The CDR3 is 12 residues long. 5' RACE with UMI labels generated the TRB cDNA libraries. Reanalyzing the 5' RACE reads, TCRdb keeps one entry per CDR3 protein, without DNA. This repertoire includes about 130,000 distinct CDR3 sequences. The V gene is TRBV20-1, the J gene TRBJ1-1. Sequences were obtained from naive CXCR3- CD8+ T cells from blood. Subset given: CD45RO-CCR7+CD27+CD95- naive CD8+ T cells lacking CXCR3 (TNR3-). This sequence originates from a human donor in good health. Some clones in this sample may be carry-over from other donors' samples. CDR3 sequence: CSAIIGSTEAFF.